These T cell receptor beta chains were read from a single sample in a study of cytomegalovirus exposure and HLA in healthy donors. Generated by immunoSEQ multiplex PCR, the TCRdb table keeps only in-frame clones and is missing some. The sample carries 100,000 to 120,000 clones, approximately 82% recorded once. Sample: PBMCs. The receptors originated from a young man in good health and CMV-seropositive. CDR3s include the opening cysteine and the closing phenylalanine or tryptophan. The D gene is left open where the match is weak. Size is omitted from some rows. Given values are once, few, many or a class for expanded clones.

>-|17|-|TRBV7-8|TRBJ2-3
TGTGCCAGCAGCTTAGTCCGATTGTCGACTAGCACAGATACGCAGTATTTT
CASSLVRLSTSTDTQYF
>TRBD1|15|-|TRBV14|TRBJ2-7
TGTGCCAGCAGCTTCTCGGACAGGGAAGCCTACGAGCAGTACTTC
CASSFSDREAYEQYF
>TRBD2|12|-|TRBV9|TRBJ2-1
TGTGCCAGCAGCGCGCCGAGCGGGGAACCTTTCTTC
CASSAPSGEPFF
>-|15|-|TRBV4-3|TRBJ1-1
TGCGCCAGCAGCCAAGATTCAGGGCCCAACACTGAAGCTTTCTTT
CASSQDSGPNTEAFF
>TRBD2|16|-|TRBV29-1|TRBJ2-3
TGCAGCGTTGAAGATCAACGGACTAGGGGCACAGATATGCAGTATTTT
CSVEDQRTRGTDMQYF
>TRBD1|19|once|TRBV19|TRBJ1-5
TGTGCCAGTAGCGCCGGGGTAGGACAGGGTTGGAGGGGCAATCAGCCCCAGCATTTT
CASSAGVGQGWRGNQPQHF
>-|13|-|TRBV10-2|TRBJ2-5
TGCGCCAGCAGTGACTGGGGGGAAGAGACCCAGTACTTC
CASSDWGEETQYF
>TRBD1|14|-|TRBV6-5|TRBJ1-4
TGTGCCAGCAGGGGGGACAGTAGTAATGAAAAACTGTTTTTT
CASRGDSSNEKLFF
>-|14|-|TRBV25-1|TRBJ1-1
TGTGCCAGCAACTGGGGCGGATTGAACACTGAAGCTTTCTTT
CASNWGGLNTEAFF
>-|14|-|TRBV6-5|TRBJ1-5
TGTGCCAGCAGTTCCGGACAGAGCAATCAGCCCCAGCATTTT
CASSSGQSNQPQHF
>-|18|-|TRBV11-2|TRBJ2-7
TGTGCCAGCAGCTTAGATCTCATGTTACGGGGACTCAATTACGAGCAGTACTTC
CASSLDLMLRGLNYEQYF
>-|15|-|TRBV19|TRBJ1-6
TGTGCCAGTAGTCCCCCCGGCGGCTATAATTCACCCCTCCACTTT
CASSPPGGYNSPLHF
>-|14|-|TRBV5-4|TRBJ2-2
TGTGCCAGCAGCTTGGCGGGAGACACCGGGGAGCTGTTTTTT
CASSLAGDTGELFF
>-|16|-|TRBV9|TRBJ2-3
TGTGCCAGCAGCGTAGAGCAGGGGCCCCACACAGATACGCAGTATTTT
CASSVEQGPHTDTQYF
>-|12|-|TRBV29-1|TRBJ1-1
TGCAGCGTTACGGGACAGAACACTGAAGCTTTCTTT
CSVTGQNTEAFF
>-|14|-|TRBV2|TRBJ2-3
TGTGCCAGCAGTGTCTCCGGTCTGGCAGATACGCAGTATTTT
CASSVSGLADTQYF
>-|14|-|TRBV9|TRBJ2-7
TGTGCCAGCAGCCCCCTCACAGGTAGCCACGAGCAGTACTTC
CASSPLTGSHEQYF
>TRBD1|14|few|TRBV7-2|TRBJ1-2
TGTGCCAGCAGCTTAGCGCAGGGGGGACGGGGCTACACCTTC
CASSLAQGGRGYTF
>TRBD1|15|few|TRBV11-2|TRBJ2-3
TGTGCCAGCAGCTACCGACAGGGGGGTCCAGATACGCAGTATTTT
CASSYRQGGPDTQYF
>-|14|-|TRBV15|TRBJ2-5
TGTGCCACCAGCAGAGACAGGGGCGGGGAGACCCAGTACTTC
CATSRDRGGETQYF
>TRBD2|13|-|TRBV2|TRBJ2-7
TGTGCCAGCAGTGGAGCGGGGGGATGGGAGCAGTACTTC
CASSGAGGWEQYF
>-|15|few|TRBV15|TRBJ2-7
TGTGCCACCACCGCAATGGGGGCAGGAGACTACGAGCAGTACTTC
CATTAMGAGDYEQYF
>-|11|-|TRBV20-1|TRBJ2-1
TGCAGTCAGAACAGGCGGTATGAGCAGTTCTTC
CSQNRRYEQFF
>TRBD1|14|few|TRBV19|TRBJ2-7
TGTGCCAGTAGTACTCGGGACAGCTCCTACGAGCAGTACTTC
CASSTRDSSYEQYF
>-|16|-|TRBV10-3|TRBJ2-2
TGTGCCATCAGTGGAACTAGCCCCCGTTCCACCGGGGAGCTGTTTTTT
CAISGTSPRSTGELFF
>-|13|-|TRBV6-4|TRBJ2-5
TGTGCCAGCAGTGACTATCCGGGGGAGACCCAGTACTTC
CASSDYPGETQYF
>-|14|-|TRBV6-1|TRBJ2-1
TGTGCCAGCAGTGAGGGGGGTTCCTACAATGAGCAGTTCTTC
CASSEGGSYNEQFF
>-|16|few|TRBV11-3|TRBJ2-4
TGTGCCAGCAGCTTCAGGGTAATGGGGCACGAAAACATTCAGTACTTC
CASSFRVMGHENIQYF
>-|15|once|TRBV7-7|TRBJ1-2
TGTGCTAGCAGCTTAGGAGGGGGAGGGATAGGCGGCTACACCTTC
CASSLGGGGIGGYTF
>TRBD2|17|-|TRBV5-5|TRBJ2-3
TGTGCCAGCAGCTTGTTCCCACTAGCGGACTACACAGATACGCAGTATTTT
CASSLFPLADYTDTQYF
>TRBD1|12|-|TRBV2|TRBJ2-5
TGTGCCACCGGACAGGACCAAGAGACCCAGTACTTC
CATGQDQETQYF
>TRBD2|17|-|TRBV7-8|TRBJ2-3
TGTGCCAGCAGCGGAGAGACTAGCGGGGGGATCACAGATACGCAGTATTTT
CASSGETSGGITDTQYF
>TRBD1|15|-|TRBV2|TRBJ1-3
TGTGCCTGGGCGGGACAGGCGGTAACTGGAAACACCATATATTTT
CAWAGQAVTGNTIYF
>-|12|-|TRBV6-5|TRBJ1-1
TGTGCCAGCAGTTTGGGAGGTATGGAAGCTTTCTTT
CASSLGGMEAFF
>-|16|few|TRBV5-1|TRBJ2-7
TGCGCCAGCAGCGCCGGACTGGGCGCGGTATCCTACGAGCAGTACTTC
CASSAGLGAVSYEQYF
>TRBD1|15|few|TRBV30|TRBJ2-3
TGTGCCTGCAACGGACAGGGGGGTAACACAGATACGCAGTATTTT
CACNGQGGNTDTQYF
>-|13|-|TRBV5-8|TRBJ1-3
TGTGCCAGCAGCTTACAGATAGGAAACACCATATATTTT
CASSLQIGNTIYF
>-|17|-|TRBV7-2|TRBJ2-3
TGTGCCAGCAGCTTAGCCCCGACCGGGACTAGCACAGATACGCAGTATTTT
CASSLAPTGTSTDTQYF
>-|15|-|TRBV2|TRBJ2-2
TGTGCCAGCAGTGATCTGGCCGGGAGTCCCGGGGAGCTGTTTTTT
CASSDLAGSPGELFF
>TRBD2|14|-|TRBV9|TRBJ2-7
TGTGCCAGCAGCCGTAGCGGGGGCGGAAACGAGCAGTACTTC
CASSRSGGGNEQYF
>-|17|-|TRBV19|TRBJ2-7
TGTGCCAGTAGTATTAAAGGAGACTCGATCCTCTCCTACGAGCAGTACTTC
CASSIKGDSILSYEQYF
>TRBD2|19|-|TRBV4-1|TRBJ2-5
TGCGCCAGCAGCCAAGAAACCGGGACTAGCGGGGCCCCATGGGAGACCCAGTACTTC
CASSQETGTSGAPWETQYF
>-|16|-|TRBV7-9|TRBJ2-3
TGTGCCAGCAGCGCCGAGGCCCTCCAGGAGGCAGATACGCAGTATTTT
CASSAEALQEADTQYF
>-|15|-|TRBV18|TRBJ2-7
TGTGCCAGCTCACCTTCCCAACAGACCTATTACGAGCAGTACTTC
CASSPSQQTYYEQYF
>-|16|-|TRBV6-6|TRBJ1-4
TGTGCCAGCACCCCTCGACGGGATGCAACTAATGAAAAACTGTTTTTT
CASTPRRDATNEKLFF
>TRBD2|12|-|TRBV5-6|TRBJ2-5
TGTGCCTCCAAAGGGGCGGGGGGGACCCAGTACTTC
CASKGAGGTQYF
>-|12|-|TRBV6-5|TRBJ2-7
TGTGCCAGCAGTCTCAGGGCTGGGGAGCAGTACTTC
CASSLRAGEQYF
>-|13|-|TRBV15|TRBJ1-4
TGTGCCACCAGCAGAGGGCCTAATGAAAAACTGTTTTTT
CATSRGPNEKLFF
>TRBD1|14|-|TRBV6-6|TRBJ2-5
TGTGCCAGCAGTTACCAGGGACAGGGAATCGGGCAGTACTTC
CASSYQGQGIGQYF
>TRBD2|16|-|TRBV11-2|TRBJ2-1
TGTGCCAGCAGCGGGACTAGCGGGGGGGCGGTCAATGAGCAGTTCTTC
CASSGTSGGAVNEQFF
>-|14|-|TRBV19|TRBJ2-5
TGTGCCAGTAGTATCGCGGGGTTCCCGGAGACCCAGTACTTC
CASSIAGFPETQYF
>-|16|-|TRBV11-2|TRBJ2-2
TGTGCCAGCAGCTTAGTTCAGGGCCTAAACACCGGGGAGCTGTTTTTT
CASSLVQGLNTGELFF